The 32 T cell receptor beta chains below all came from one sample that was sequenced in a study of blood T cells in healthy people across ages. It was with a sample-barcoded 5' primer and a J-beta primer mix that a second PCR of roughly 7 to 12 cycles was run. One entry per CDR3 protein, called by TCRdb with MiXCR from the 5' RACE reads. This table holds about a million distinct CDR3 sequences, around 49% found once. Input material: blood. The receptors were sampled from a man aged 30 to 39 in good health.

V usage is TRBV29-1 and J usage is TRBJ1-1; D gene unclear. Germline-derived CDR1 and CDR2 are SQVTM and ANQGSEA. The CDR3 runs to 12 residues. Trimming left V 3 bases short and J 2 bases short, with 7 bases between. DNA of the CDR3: TGCAGCGTTGAGAAGGGAAACACTGAAGCTTTCTTT. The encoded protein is CSVEKGNTEAFF.

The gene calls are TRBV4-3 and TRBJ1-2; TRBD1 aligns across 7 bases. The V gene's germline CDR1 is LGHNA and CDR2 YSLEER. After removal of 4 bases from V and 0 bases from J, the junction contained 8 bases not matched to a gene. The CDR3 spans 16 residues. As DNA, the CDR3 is TGCGCCAGCAGCCCTAGAACAGGGGCTACTAACTATGGCTACACCTTC. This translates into CASSPRTGATNYGYTF.

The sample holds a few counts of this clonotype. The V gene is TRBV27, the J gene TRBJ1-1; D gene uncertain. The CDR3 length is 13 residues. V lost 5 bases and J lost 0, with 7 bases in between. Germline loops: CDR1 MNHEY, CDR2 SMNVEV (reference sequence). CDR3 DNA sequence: TGTGCCAGCAGTCCTTTAATGAACACTGAAGCTTTCTTT. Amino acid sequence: CASSPLMNTEAFF.

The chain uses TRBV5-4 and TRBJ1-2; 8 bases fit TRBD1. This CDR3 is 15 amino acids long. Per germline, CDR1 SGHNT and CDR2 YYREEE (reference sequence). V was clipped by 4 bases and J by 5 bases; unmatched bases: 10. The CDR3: CASSGTPGGAYGYTF. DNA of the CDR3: TGTGCCAGCAGCGGGACTCCAGGGGGCGCATATGGCTACACCTTC. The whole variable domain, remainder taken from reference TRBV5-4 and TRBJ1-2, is ETGVTQSPTHLIKTRGQQVTLRCSSQSGHNTVSWYQQALGQGPQFIFQYYREEENGRGNFPPRFSGLQFPNYSSELNVNALELDDSALYLCASSGTPGGAYGYTFGSGTRLTVV.

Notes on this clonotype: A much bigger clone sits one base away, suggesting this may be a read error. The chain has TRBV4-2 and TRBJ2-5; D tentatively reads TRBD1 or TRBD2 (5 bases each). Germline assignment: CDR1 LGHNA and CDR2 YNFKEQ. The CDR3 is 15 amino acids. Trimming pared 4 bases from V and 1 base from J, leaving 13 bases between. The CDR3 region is CASSPRSGPQETQYF. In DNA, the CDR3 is TGTGCCAGCAGCCCAAGATCGGGGCCCCAAGAGACCCAGTACTTC.

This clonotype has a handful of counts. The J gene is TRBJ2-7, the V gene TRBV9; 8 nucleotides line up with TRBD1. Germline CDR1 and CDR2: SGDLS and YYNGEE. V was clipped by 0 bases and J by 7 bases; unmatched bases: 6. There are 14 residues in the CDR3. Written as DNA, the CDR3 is TGTGCCAGCAGCGTAGCCGACAGGGGTCGAGAGCAGTACTTC. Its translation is CASSVADRGREQYF.

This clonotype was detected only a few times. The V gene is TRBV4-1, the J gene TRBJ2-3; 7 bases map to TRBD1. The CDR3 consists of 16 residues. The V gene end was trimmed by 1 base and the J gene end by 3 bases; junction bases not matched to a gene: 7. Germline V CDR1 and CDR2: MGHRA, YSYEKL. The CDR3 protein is CASSQGSGGKTDTQYF. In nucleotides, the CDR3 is TGCGCCAGCAGCCAAGGGTCAGGGGGAAAAACAGATACGCAGTATTTT.

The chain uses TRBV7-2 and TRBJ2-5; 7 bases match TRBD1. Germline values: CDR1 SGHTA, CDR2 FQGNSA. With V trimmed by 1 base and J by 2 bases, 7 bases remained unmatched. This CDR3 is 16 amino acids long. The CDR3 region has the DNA TGTGCCAGCAGCTTAGGGGGCAGGGGGTTGCAAGAGACCCAGTACTTC. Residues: CASSLGGRGLQETQYF.

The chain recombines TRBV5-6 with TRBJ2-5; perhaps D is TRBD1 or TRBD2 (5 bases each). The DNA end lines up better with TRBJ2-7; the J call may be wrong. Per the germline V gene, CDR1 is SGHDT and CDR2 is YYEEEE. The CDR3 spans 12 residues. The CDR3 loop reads CASRVSGREQYF. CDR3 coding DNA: TGTGCCAGCAGGGTCTCGGGGCGCGAGCAGTACTTC.

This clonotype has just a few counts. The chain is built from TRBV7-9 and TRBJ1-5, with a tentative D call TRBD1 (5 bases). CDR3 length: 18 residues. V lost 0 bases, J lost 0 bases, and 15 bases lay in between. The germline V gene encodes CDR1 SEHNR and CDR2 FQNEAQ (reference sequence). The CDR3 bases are TGTGCCAGCAGCTTAGCGTTCCAGGGCAGAGGTAGCAATCAGCCCCAGCATTTT. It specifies CASSLAFQGRGSNQPQHF.

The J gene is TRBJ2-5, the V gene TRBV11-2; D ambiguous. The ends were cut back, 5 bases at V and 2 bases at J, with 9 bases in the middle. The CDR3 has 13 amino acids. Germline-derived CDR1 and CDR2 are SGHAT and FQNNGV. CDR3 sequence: CASSAQIQETQYF. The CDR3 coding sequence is TGTGCCAGCAGCGCCCAGATTCAAGAGACCCAGTACTTC.

CDR3 residues: CASSSPLPGQETQYF. CDR3 DNA: TGTGCCAGTAGTTCACCCCTTCCAGGCCAAGAGACCCAGTACTTC. The chain links TRBV25-1 to TRBJ2-5; no definite D call. Trimming took off 9 bases at V and 1 base at J, with 18 bases between the two ends. Germline CDR1 and CDR2: MGHDK and SYGVNS. CDR3 size: 15 residues.

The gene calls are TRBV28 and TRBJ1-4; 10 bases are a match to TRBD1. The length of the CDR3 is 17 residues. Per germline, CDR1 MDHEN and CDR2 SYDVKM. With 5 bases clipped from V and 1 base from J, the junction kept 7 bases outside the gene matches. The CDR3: CASSGRGQGETNEKLFF. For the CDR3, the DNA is TGTGCCAGCAGTGGAAGAGGACAGGGGGAAACTAATGAAAAACTGTTTTTT.

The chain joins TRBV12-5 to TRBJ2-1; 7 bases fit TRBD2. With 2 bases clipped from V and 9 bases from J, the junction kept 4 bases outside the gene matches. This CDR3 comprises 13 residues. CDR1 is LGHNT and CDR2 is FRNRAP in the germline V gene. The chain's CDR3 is CASGLNGGGEQFF. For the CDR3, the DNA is TGTGCTAGTGGTTTGAATGGGGGGGGTGAGCAGTTCTTC.

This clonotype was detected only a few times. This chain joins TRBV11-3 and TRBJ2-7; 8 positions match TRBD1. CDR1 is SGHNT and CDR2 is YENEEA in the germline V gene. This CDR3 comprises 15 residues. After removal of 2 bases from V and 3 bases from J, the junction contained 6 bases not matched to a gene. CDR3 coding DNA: TGTGCCAGCAGCTTACACGGGACAGGAAACTACGAGCAGTACTTC. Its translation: CASSLHGTGNYEQYF.

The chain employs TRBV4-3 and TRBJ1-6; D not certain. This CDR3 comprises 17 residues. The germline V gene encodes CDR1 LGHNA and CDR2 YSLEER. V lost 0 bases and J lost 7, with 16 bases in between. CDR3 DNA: TGCGCCAGCAGCCAAGATCCCGGAGGGTCGGACAATTCACCCCTCCACTTT. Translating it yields CASSQDPGGSDNSPLHF.

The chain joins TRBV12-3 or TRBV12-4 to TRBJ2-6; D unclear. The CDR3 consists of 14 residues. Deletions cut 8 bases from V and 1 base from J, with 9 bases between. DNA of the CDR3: TGTGCCAGCCCAATCAGATCTGGGGCCAACGTCCTGACTTTC. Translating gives CASPIRSGANVLTF.

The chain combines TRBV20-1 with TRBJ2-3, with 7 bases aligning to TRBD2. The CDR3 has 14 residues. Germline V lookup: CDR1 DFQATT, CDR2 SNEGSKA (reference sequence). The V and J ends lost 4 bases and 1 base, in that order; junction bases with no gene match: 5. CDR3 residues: CSAKSGEGTDTQYF. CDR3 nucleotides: TGCAGTGCTAAAAGCGGGGAAGGCACAGATACGCAGTATTTT.

As DNA, the CDR3 is TGTGCCAGCATGGGAAGAGCTGAAGCTTTCTTT. Translating it yields CASMGRAEAFF. The V gene is TRBV6-1, the J gene TRBJ1-1; no clear D. CDR1 and CDR2 from the germline V gene are MNHNS and SASEGT. Trimming took off 7 bases at V and 6 bases at J, with 9 bases between the two ends. The CDR3 has 11 residues.

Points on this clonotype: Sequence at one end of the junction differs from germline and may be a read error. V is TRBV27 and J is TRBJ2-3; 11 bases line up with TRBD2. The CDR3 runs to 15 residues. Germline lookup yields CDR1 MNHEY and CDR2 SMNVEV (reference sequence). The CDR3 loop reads CASSGLAGNTDMQYF. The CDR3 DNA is TGTGCCAGCAGCGGACTAGCGGGTAACACAGATATGCAGTATTTT.

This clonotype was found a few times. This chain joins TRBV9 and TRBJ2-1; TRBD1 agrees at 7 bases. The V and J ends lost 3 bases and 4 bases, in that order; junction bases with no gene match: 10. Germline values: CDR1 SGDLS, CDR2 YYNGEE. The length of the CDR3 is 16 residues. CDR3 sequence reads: CASSDPPTGPYNEQFF. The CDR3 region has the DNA TGTGCCAGCAGCGACCCCCCGACAGGGCCTTACAATGAGCAGTTCTTC.

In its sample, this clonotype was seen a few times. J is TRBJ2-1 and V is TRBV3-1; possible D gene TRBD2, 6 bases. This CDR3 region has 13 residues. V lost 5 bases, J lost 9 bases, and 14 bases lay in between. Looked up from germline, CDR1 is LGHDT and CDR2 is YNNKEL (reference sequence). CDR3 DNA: TGTGCCAGCAGCGCGTCGGGAGTCGGTGAGCAGTTCTTC. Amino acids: CASSASGVGEQFF.

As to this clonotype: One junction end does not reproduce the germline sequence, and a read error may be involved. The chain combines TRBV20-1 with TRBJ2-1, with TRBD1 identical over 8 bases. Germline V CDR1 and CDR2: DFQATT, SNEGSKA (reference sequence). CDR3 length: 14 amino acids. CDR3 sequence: CGAPDRGYYNEQFF. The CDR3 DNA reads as TGCGGTGCCCCTGACAGGGGATACTACAATGAGCAGTTCTTC.

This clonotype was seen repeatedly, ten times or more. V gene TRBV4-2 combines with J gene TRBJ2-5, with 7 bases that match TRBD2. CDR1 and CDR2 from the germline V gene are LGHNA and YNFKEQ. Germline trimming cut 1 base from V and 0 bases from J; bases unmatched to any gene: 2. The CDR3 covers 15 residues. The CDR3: CASSQAGLYQETQYF. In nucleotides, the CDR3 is TGTGCCAGCAGCCAAGCGGGACTATACCAAGAGACCCAGTACTTC.

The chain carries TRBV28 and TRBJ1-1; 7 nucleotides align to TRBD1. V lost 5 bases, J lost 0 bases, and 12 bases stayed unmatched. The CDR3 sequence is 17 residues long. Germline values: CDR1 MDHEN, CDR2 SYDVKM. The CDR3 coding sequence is TGTGCCAGCAGTCCTTACCGACAGGGAACCCTGAACACTGAAGCTTTCTTT. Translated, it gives CASSPYRQGTLNTEAFF. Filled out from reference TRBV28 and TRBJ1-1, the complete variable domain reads DVKVTQSSRYLVKRTGEKVFLECVQDMDHENMFWYRQDPGLGLRLIYFSYDVKMKEKGDIPEGYSVSREKKERFSLILESASTNQTSMYLCASSPYRQGTLNTEAFFGQGTRLTVV.

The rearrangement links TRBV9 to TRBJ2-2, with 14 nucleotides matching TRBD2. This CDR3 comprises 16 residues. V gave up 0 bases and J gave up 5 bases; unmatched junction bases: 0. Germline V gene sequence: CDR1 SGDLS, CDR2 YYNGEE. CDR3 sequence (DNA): TGTGCCAGCAGCGTAGGACTAGCGGGGGGGACCGGGGAGCTGTTTTTT. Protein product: CASSVGLAGGTGELFF.

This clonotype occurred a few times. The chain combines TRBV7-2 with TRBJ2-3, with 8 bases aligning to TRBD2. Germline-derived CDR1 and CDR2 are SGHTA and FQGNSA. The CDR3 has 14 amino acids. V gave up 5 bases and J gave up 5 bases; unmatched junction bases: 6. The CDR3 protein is CASSVNLAGDTQYF. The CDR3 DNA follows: TGTGCCAGCAGCGTCAACCTAGCGGGAGATACGCAGTATTTT.

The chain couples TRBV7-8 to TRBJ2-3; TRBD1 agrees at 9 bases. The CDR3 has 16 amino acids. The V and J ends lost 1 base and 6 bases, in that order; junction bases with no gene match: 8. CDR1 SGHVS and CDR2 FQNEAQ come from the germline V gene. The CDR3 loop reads CASSLEVGQGRDTQYF. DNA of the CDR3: TGTGCCAGCAGCTTAGAGGTGGGACAGGGAAGGGATACGCAGTATTTT.

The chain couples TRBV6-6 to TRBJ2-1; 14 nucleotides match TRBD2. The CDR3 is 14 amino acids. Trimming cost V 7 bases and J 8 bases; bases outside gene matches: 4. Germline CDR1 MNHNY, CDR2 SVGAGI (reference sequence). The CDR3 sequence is CASTTSGGAHEQFF. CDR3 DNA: TGTGCCAGCACGACTAGCGGGGGGGCCCATGAGCAGTTCTTC.

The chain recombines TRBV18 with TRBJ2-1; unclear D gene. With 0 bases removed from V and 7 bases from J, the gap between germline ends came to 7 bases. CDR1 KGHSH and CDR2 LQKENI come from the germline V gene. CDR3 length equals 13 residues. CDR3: CASSPPILNEQFF. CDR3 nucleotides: TGTGCCAGCTCACCACCTATACTTAATGAGCAGTTCTTC.

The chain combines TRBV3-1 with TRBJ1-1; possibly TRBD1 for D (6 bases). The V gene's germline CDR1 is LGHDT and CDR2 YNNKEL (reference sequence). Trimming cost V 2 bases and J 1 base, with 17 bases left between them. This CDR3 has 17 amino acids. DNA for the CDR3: TGTGCCAGCAGCCAAATGGATAGGGGGATTGGGAACACTGAAGCTTTCTTT. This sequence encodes CASSQMDRGIGNTEAFF.

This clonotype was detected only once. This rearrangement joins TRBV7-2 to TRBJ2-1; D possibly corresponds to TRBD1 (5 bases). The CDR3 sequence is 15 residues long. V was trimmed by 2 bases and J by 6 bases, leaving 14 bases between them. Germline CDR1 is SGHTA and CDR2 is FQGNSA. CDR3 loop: CASSLRAGYRNEQFF. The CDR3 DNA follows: TGTGCCAGCAGCTTAAGGGCAGGGTACCGCAATGAGCAGTTCTTC.